These 23 T cell receptor beta chains came from one sample sequenced in a study of T cells after posttransplantation cyclophosphamide. Sequencing used immunoSEQ multiplex PCR; TCRdb keeps in-frame clones, though not all of them. The table includes about 32,000 clones, about 91% detected once. The naive gate required viable CD3+CD4+ or CD3+CD8+ cells with CCR7+CD45RA+CD45RO-CD95-CD27+CD28+ phenotype. Specimen: naive CD4+ T cells sorted from blood. The receptor source for this set is a man aged 25-45 years in good health and a related stem cell transplant donor.

The gene calls are TRBV28 and TRBJ2-7, with 9 bases aligning to TRBD2. The V gene's germline CDR1 is MDHEN and CDR2 SYDVKM. The CDR3 is 14 residues long. Unmatched junction bases numbered 6, after V lost 9 bases and J lost 0 bases. CDR3 nucleotides: TGTGCCAGTATGAGCGGGGGGAGCTCCTACGAGCAGTACTTC. It specifies CASMSGGSSYEQYF.

To note about this clone: An end of the junction differs from the germline gene, which may be a read error. J is TRBJ1-1 and V is TRBV7-7, with 8 bases matching TRBD1. The CDR3 runs 14 residues. Germline V gene sequence: CDR1 SSHAT, CDR2 FNYEAQ (reference sequence). In DNA form, the CDR3 reads TGTGCTAGCAGCCCCGGGACAGGACACACTGAAGCTTTCTTT. Amino acids: CASSPGTGHTEAFF.

The chain recombines TRBV27 with TRBJ1-2; D might be TRBD1 (5 bases). The CDR3 sequence is 14 residues long. V was pared by 2 bases and J by 4 bases, with 11 bases between. CDR1 is MNHEY and CDR2 is SMNVEV in the germline V gene (reference sequence). Written as DNA, the CDR3 is TGTGCCAGCAGTTTAGAGGGACTGGGCTATGGCTACACCTTC. It encodes CASSLEGLGYGYTF.

The chain couples TRBV11-3 to TRBJ2-1, with TRBD2 identical over 12 bases. Germline lookup yields CDR1 SGHNT and CDR2 YENEEA. The CDR3 loop spans 17 amino acids. V lost 5 bases, J lost 0 bases, and 5 bases stayed unmatched. The CDR3 nucleotides are TGTGCCAGCAGCAGGACTAGCGGGACGAGCTCCTACAATGAGCAGTTCTTC. Residues: CASSRTSGTSSYNEQFF.

This CDR3 reads CASSPPGGTEAFF. Written as DNA, the CDR3 is TGTGCCAGCAGCCCCCCCGGAGGGACTGAAGCTTTCTTT. The chain is built from TRBV28 and TRBJ1-1, with unresolved D. CDR1 is MDHEN, CDR2 SYDVKM, per germline. Trimming removed 6 bases from V and 5 bases from J, with 13 bases in between. The CDR3 totals 13 residues. Drawing the rest from reference TRBV28 and TRBJ1-1, the complete variable domain is DVKVTQSSRYLVKRTGEKVFLECVQDMDHENMFWYRQDPGLGLRLIYFSYDVKMKEKGDIPEGYSVSREKKERFSLILESASTNQTSMYLCASSPPGGTEAFFGQGTRLTVV.

This clone was picked up one time. The chain recombines TRBV19 with TRBJ1-5; TRBD1 aligns across 9 bases. V gave up 8 bases and J gave up 4 bases; unmatched junction bases: 12. The CDR3 has 16 amino acids. Germline CDR1 is LNHDA and CDR2 is SQIVND (reference sequence). The CDR3 here is CASRRQGGSGNQPQHF. The CDR3 region has the DNA TGTGCCAGTCGAAGACAGGGGGGCTCGGGGAATCAGCCCCAGCATTTT.

The gene calls are TRBV11-2 and TRBJ2-1; D gene unclear. The CDR3 loop spans 13 amino acids. The germline V gene encodes CDR1 SGHAT and CDR2 FQNNGV. Trimming pared 7 bases from V and 4 bases from J, leaving 11 bases between. CDR3 DNA sequence: TGTGCCAGCAACGCGTCTCCGTACAATGAGCAGTTCTTC. This encodes CASNASPYNEQFF. The complete variable domain, with remaining parts taken from reference TRBV11-2 and TRBJ2-1, reads EAGVAQSPRYKIIEKRQSVAFWCNPISGHATLYWYQQILGQGPKLLIQFQNNGVVDDSQLPKDRFSAERLKGVDSTLKIQPAKLEDSAVYLCASNASPYNEQFFGPGTRLTVL.

The rearrangement joins TRBV5-4 to TRBJ2-7; 11 nucleotides line up with TRBD1. V dropped 4 bases and J dropped 7; count of bases not matched to a gene: 7. The CDR3 length is 14 residues. CDR1 is SGHNT, CDR2 YYREEE, per germline (reference sequence). The CDR3 DNA sequence: TGTGCCAGCAGCCCGGACAGGGGGCTTTGGGAGCAGTACTTC. Translated: CASSPDRGLWEQYF.

The J gene is TRBJ2-1, the V gene TRBV9, with 11 positions matching TRBD2. Germline CDR1 and CDR2: SGDLS and YYNGEE. V trimming: 4 bases; J trimming: 5 bases; junction bases outside the gene matches: 5. The CDR3 has 15 amino acids. In nucleotides, the CDR3 is TGTGCCAGCAGCAATAGCGGGGGGGCCCACAATGAGCAGTTCTTC. It codes for CASSNSGGAHNEQFF.

This chain links TRBV4-1 with TRBJ2-3; possible D gene TRBD1, 6 bases. This CDR3 region has 17 residues. V dropped 5 bases and J dropped 5 bases, with 23 bases sitting between them. From germline, CDR1 is MGHRA and CDR2 YSYEKL. This CDR3 reads CASSFQTGFLGKDTQYF. CDR3 coding DNA: TGCGCCAGCAGCTTCCAGACAGGATTTTTGGGGAAAGATACGCAGTATTTT.

The sample holds one count of this clone. The rearrangement joins TRBV5-1 to TRBJ1-2; 10 nucleotides agree with TRBD1. Per the germline V gene, CDR1 is SGHRS and CDR2 is YFSETQ. Trimming removed 3 bases from V and 8 bases from J; junction bases left unmatched: 4. The CDR3 runs 13 residues. DNA of the CDR3: TGCGCCAGCAGCTCGACAGGGGGCGTAGGCTACACCTTC. Its protein is CASSSTGGVGYTF.

This chain uses TRBV6-5 with TRBJ2-7, with 7 nucleotides matching TRBD2. The CDR3 covers 13 residues. Trimming removed 4 bases from V and 1 base from J; junction bases left unmatched: 1. Germline values: CDR1 MNHEY, CDR2 SVGAGI. CDR3 amino acids: CASSFGGSYEQYF. The CDR3 DNA reads TGTGCCAGCAGTTTCGGGGGGTCCTACGAGCAGTACTTC.

The chain employs TRBV6-1 and TRBJ1-6; 11 nucleotides match TRBD1. The CDR3 has 15 amino acids. Trimming removed 2 bases from V and 10 bases from J; junction bases left unmatched: 4. Germline V lookup: CDR1 MNHNS, CDR2 SASEGT. CDR3 loop: CASSELRTGGSPLHF. CDR3 nucleotides: TGTGCCAGCAGTGAACTTAGGACAGGGGGCTCACCCCTCCACTTT.

The chain uses TRBV4-2 and TRBJ2-2; tentatively, D is TRBD1 (5 bases). The V gene lost 1 base and the J gene lost 1 base, with 13 bases spanning the gap. CDR3 length: 17 residues. Germline loops: CDR1 LGHNA, CDR2 YNFKEQ. This CDR3 reads CASSQGPWGLNTGELFF. Written as DNA, the CDR3 is TGTGCCAGCAGCCAAGGTCCGTGGGGCCTGAACACCGGGGAGCTGTTTTTT.

This clone was counted once. The gene calls are TRBV2 and TRBJ2-5, with 7 bases fitting TRBD1. The CDR3 runs 14 residues. Trimming at V came to 6 bases and at J to 2 bases, leaving 6 bases not matched to a gene. Germline-derived CDR1 and CDR2 are SNHLY and FYNNEI. The CDR3, as DNA: TGTGCCAGCAGCCAGCCGGGACAGCAAGAGACCCAGTACTTC. This encodes CASSQPGQQETQYF.

This chain uses TRBV19 with TRBJ1-4; D not resolved. Germline V gene data show CDR1 as LNHDA and CDR2 as SQIVND (reference sequence). Trimming took off 5 bases at V and 8 bases at J, with 12 bases between the two ends. The CDR3 contains 13 residues. The CDR3 loop is CASSPGWREKLFF. CDR3 sequence (DNA): TGTGCCAGTAGTCCCGGGTGGAGGGAAAAACTGTTTTTT.

The chain employs TRBV18 and TRBJ2-2; 9 positions agree with TRBD1. Trimming removed 0 bases from V and 4 bases from J; junction bases left unmatched: 6. This CDR3 has 17 residues. From germline, CDR1 is KGHSH and CDR2 LQKENI. The CDR3, as DNA: TGTGCCAGCTCACCACCACTGGGACAGGGAGCCACCGGGGAGCTGTTTTTT. As protein: CASSPPLGQGATGELFF.

The chain joins TRBV7-9 to TRBJ2-7; tentatively, D is TRBD2 (7 bases). Germline V gene sequence: CDR1 SEHNR, CDR2 FQNEAQ (reference sequence). This CDR3 has 14 amino acids. V dropped 0 bases and J dropped 4 bases, with 10 bases sitting between them. The CDR3 coding sequence is TGTGCCAGCAGCTTAGCTGGGGGGGCTTACGAGCAGTACTTC. Amino acids: CASSLAGGAYEQYF.

The CDR3 reads CASRTSGGSNTGELFF. CDR3 sequence (DNA): TGCGCCAGCAGGACTAGCGGGGGGTCGAACACCGGGGAGCTGTTTTTT. The chain uses TRBV10-2 and TRBJ2-2, with TRBD2 identical over 13 bases. Losses at the gene ends were 6 bases for V and 0 bases for J; bases not matched to a gene: 1. The V gene's germline CDR1 is WSHSY and CDR2 SAAADI. The length of the CDR3 is 16 residues.

The rearrangement links TRBV6-1 to TRBJ1-3, with D unresolved. CDR1 is MNHNS and CDR2 is SASEGT in the germline V gene. With 7 bases removed from V and 0 bases from J, the gap between germline ends came to 13 bases. This CDR3 region has 15 residues. The CDR3 reads CASIRTDLSGNTIYF. The DNA for the CDR3 is TGTGCCAGCATCAGGACTGACCTCTCTGGAAACACCATATATTTT.

The V call is TRBV5-1, the J call TRBJ2-5; a possible D gene is TRBD2 (6 bases). Trimming cost V 0 bases and J 5 bases, with 8 bases left between them. The CDR3 contains 13 residues. Per germline, CDR1 SGHRS and CDR2 YFSETQ. CDR3 nucleotides: TGCGCCAGCAGCTTGGAGGGGAGGGAGACCCAGTACTTC. This gives the protein CASSLEGRETQYF.

The CDR3 loop reads CASSLTGGSEKLFF. The CDR3 region has the DNA TGTGCCAGCAGCCTGACAGGGGGTAGTGAAAAACTGTTTTTT. The chain employs TRBV5-4 and TRBJ1-4; 9 nucleotides agree with TRBD1. V was clipped by 4 bases and J by 7 bases; unmatched bases: 5. This CDR3 is built from 14 residues. Germline CDR1 SGHNT, CDR2 YYREEE (reference sequence).

The V gene is TRBV9, the J gene TRBJ2-2; 9 bases match TRBD2. After removal of 3 bases from V and 0 bases from J, the junction contained 3 bases not matched to a gene. Germline CDR1 SGDLS, CDR2 YYNGEE. The CDR3 totals 16 residues. The CDR3, as DNA: TGTGCCAGCAGCGCCCGCGGGGGGGCGAACACCGGGGAGCTGTTTTTT. This codes for CASSARGGANTGELFF.